A selection of T cell receptor beta chains follows, all from one sample in a study of liver allograft versus peripheral blood T cells. Using its own MiXCR run on the reads, TCRdb lists one record per CDR3 protein. The repertoire holds some 8,000 distinct CDR3 sequences, approximately 19% seen once, with roughly 1.4% in the top ten. The receptor set was obtained from a human patient who had a liver transplant. Some T cells may be the graft donor's. Each CDR3 is given with its conserved first and last residue. The order of the fields is V gene, J gene, clone size, D gene, CDR3 DNA, CDR3 protein. D genes are given only for firm matches. Size values are once, few and many counts, or a class for expanded clones, and some rows have none.

TRBV6-5	TRBJ1-2	medium-sized	NA	TGTGCCAGCAGTGCCCAGGGGACCTATGGCTACACCTTC	CASSAQGTYGYTF
TRBV18	TRBJ2-7	medium-sized	NA	TGTGCCAGCTCAACAGGGCAGGGCGAGCAGTACTTC	CASSTGQGEQYF
TRBV7-2	TRBJ2-7	few	TRBD1	TGTGCCAGCAGCTTAGAGCCGGGACAGGGATCCTACGAGCAGTACTTC	CASSLEPGQGSYEQYF
TRBV18	TRBJ1-4	medium-sized	NA	TGTGCCAGCTCACCTAGAACTAATGAAAAACTGTTTTTT	CASSPRTNEKLFF
TRBV18	TRBJ2-6	medium-sized	NA	TGTGCCAGCTCACAAATGAATCCAGGGGCTGGGGCCAACGTCCTGACTTTC	CASSQMNPGAGANVLTF
TRBV6-5	TRBJ1-3	medium-sized	NA	TGTGCCAGCAGTTACTCGATTTCCCAGGGACTCTCTGGAAACACCATATATTTT	CASSYSISQGLSGNTIYF
TRBV29-1	TRBJ1-1	large	NA	TGCAGCGTTGAAGATCAGACGGGCGTCGCTGAAGCTTTCTTT	CSVEDQTGVAEAFF
TRBV18	TRBJ1-4	medium-sized	TRBD1	TGTGCCAGCTCACCAAGGGGACAGGGGGATGAAAAACTGTTTTTT	CASSPRGQGDEKLFF
TRBV7-2	TRBJ2-1	many	TRBD2	TGTGCCAGCAGCCCTCCGGGACTAGCGGGGTTGGGTGAGCAGTTCTTC	CASSPPGLAGLGEQFF
TRBV10-2	TRBJ1-5	few	TRBD1	TGCGCCAGTTGGGCCGGGACAGGGGGCAGTCAGCCCCAGCATTTT	CASWAGTGGSQPQHF
TRBV7-9	TRBJ1-1	NA	TRBD1	TGTGCCAGCAGCTTAGGGACAGGGGGGAACACTGAAGCTTTCTTT	CASSLGTGGNTEAFF
TRBV5-6	TRBJ1-2	many	NA	TGTGCCAGCAGCTACAAAGGGGGGGGAACCTTC	CASSYKGGGTF
TRBV27	TRBJ1-1	medium-sized	NA	TGTGCCAGCAGTTCACTCCGTGGGGGCGTGAACACTGAAGCTTTCTTT	CASSSLRGGVNTEAFF
TRBV5-4	TRBJ1-1	medium-sized	NA	TGTGCCAGCAGGTCCGGGCCTCCCGGGAAGAACACTGAAGCTTTCTTT	CASRSGPPGKNTEAFF
TRBV20-1	TRBJ2-7	NA	TRBD1	TGCAGTGCTAGAGATCCCGGACAGGGGCCTACCGAGCAGTACTTC	CSARDPGQGPTEQYF
TRBV30	TRBJ1-3	medium-sized	NA	TGTGCCTGGAGTGTAAGTCCCTCTGGAAACACCATATATTTT	CAWSVSPSGNTIYF
TRBV20-1	TRBJ1-1	many	NA	TGCAGTGCTAGGGGTCAGTTCACTGAAGCTTTCTTT	CSARGQFTEAFF
TRBV2	TRBJ2-7	NA	NA	TGTGCCAGCAGCGTTGGACGACTCCAGGTCGAGCAGTACTTC	CASSVGRLQVEQYF
TRBV5-5	TRBJ1-3	many	NA	TGTGCCAGCAGCCTGGCGAGGACGGGAAACACCATATATTTT	CASSLARTGNTIYF
TRBV5-1	TRBJ1-2	NA	NA	TGCGCCAGCAGCTTGGAGCGCATGCACGGCTACACCTTC	CASSLERMHGYTF
TRBV12-3/TRBV12-4	TRBJ2-7	few	NA	TGTGCCAGCAGACTCACGGGGACCTCTTACGAGCAGTACTTC	CASRLTGTSYEQYF
TRBV20-1	TRBJ2-7	few	NA	TGCAGTGCTGGAGGCCCAGGCGTCAGCTCCTACGAGCAGTACTTC	CSAGGPGVSSYEQYF